This T cell receptor (beta chain) appears in the sequencing data of a study of blood T cell repertoires in COVID-19. Study at large: Material from acute and convalescent COVID-19 was sourced from the United States, Italy and Spain. Sources were T cells, B-cell-depleted T cells, or PBMCs; the material itself was cDNA or gDNA.

Trimming removed 2 bases at V and 0 bases at J, with 16 bases between. This CDR3 is built from 17 residues. The germline V gene has CDR1 KGHSH and CDR2 LQKENI. Per the study methods: Estimated nucleated cell counts came from reference gene primer amplification. Measured with immunoSEQ multiplex PCR; TCRdb has only the in-frame clones, and not every one. That table supplies the V and J calls and clone size; D and trimming were determined from the DNA. Counted here are more than 9,000 clones, around four fifths occurring once; the ten biggest clones make up approximately 11%. The receptor was isolated from a human donor in a cohort sampled during active COVID-19. The V call is TRBV18, the J call TRBJ1-1; a weak D match, TRBD1 (5 bases). Sequenced: peripheral blood. Here the CDR3 reads CASSPAQGGKMNTEAFF. The CDR3 DNA reads TGTGCCAGCTCACCAGCTCAGGGAGGGAAGATGAACACTGAAGCTTTCTTT.